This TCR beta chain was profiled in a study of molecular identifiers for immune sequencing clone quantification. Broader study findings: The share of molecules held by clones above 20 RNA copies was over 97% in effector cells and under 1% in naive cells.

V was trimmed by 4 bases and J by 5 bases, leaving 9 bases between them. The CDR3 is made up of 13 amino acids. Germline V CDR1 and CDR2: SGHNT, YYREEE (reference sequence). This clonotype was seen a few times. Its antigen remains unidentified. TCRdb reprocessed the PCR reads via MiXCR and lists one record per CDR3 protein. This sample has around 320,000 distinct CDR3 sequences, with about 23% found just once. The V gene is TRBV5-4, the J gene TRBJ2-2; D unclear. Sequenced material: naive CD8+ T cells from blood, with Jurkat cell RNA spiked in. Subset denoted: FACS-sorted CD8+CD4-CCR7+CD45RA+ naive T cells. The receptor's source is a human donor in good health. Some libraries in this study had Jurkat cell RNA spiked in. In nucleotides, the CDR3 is TGTGCCAGCAGCCCAAAGAGGACCGGGGAGCTGTTTTTT. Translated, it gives CASSPKRTGELFF.